One sample yielded the 32 T cell receptor beta chains listed below, sequenced in a study of blood T cell repertoires in COVID-19. The method was immunoSEQ multiplex PCR; TCRdb's version includes in-frame clones alone and lacks a portion of them. The sample shows some 200,000 clones, approximately 82% of them seen only once. Sequencing input: peripheral blood. The receptors stem from a human donor with acute or convalescent COVID-19. The donor label of this sample is uncertain.

This clone was recorded once. This chain uses TRBV30 with TRBJ1-4; 8 bases match TRBD1. Per germline, CDR1 GTSNPN and CDR2 SVGIG (reference sequence). V lost 4 bases to trimming and J lost 1 base; unmatched junction nucleotides: 8. The CDR3 length is 16 residues. The CDR3 DNA reads as TGTGCCTGGACCACGGGACAGGCGATAACTAATGAAAAACTGTTTTTT. It encodes CAWTTGQAITNEKLFF.

This clone has more than one count but fewer than ten. This chain uses TRBV9 with TRBJ2-5, with 8 bases lining up with TRBD2. There are 15 residues in the CDR3. CDR1 is SGDLS, CDR2 YYNGEE, per germline. V shed 0 bases and J 5 bases; nucleotides not matched to a gene: 6. The chain's CDR3 is CASSVEAGGGETQYF. CDR3 in DNA: TGTGCCAGCAGCGTAGAGGCGGGGGGCGGCGAGACCCAGTACTTC.

This chain links TRBV6-1 with TRBJ1-4; possible D gene TRBD1, 5 bases. V was clipped by 2 bases and J by 3 bases, with 10 bases between them. Germline V gene lookup returns CDR1 MNHNS and CDR2 SASEGT. The CDR3 contains 15 residues. CDR3 DNA sequence: TGTGCCAGCAGTGAACAGGGATCGGCTAATGAAAAACTGTTTTTT. It encodes CASSEQGSANEKLFF.

This chain joins TRBV6-5 and TRBJ2-1; TRBD2 aligns across 8 bases. There are 15 residues in the CDR3. In germline, CDR1 is MNHEY, CDR2 SVGAGI. V gave up 6 bases and J gave up 8 bases; unmatched junction bases: 12. CDR3 protein: CASSWVFGRGDEQFF. Here the CDR3 DNA reads TGTGCCAGCAGCTGGGTTTTCGGGAGGGGAGATGAGCAGTTCTTC.

This chain joins TRBV7-6 and TRBJ2-5, with 12 nucleotides matching TRBD2. This CDR3 has 18 residues. Germline CDR1 is SGHVS and CDR2 is FNYEAQ. V lost 1 base, J lost 5 bases, and 11 bases stayed unmatched. For the CDR3, the DNA is TGTGCCAGCAGCTTAGGACTAGCGGGAGTCTTGGTCTCCGAGACCCAGTACTTC. It encodes CASSLGLAGVLVSETQYF.

The chain uses TRBV3-1 (or the pseudogene TRBV3-2) and TRBJ1-5, with a weak D call TRBD1 (6 bases). V was trimmed by 3 bases and J by 5 bases, leaving 8 bases between them. The CDR3 runs to 13 residues. Germline V gives CDR1 LGHDT, CDR2 YNNKEL (reference sequence). The CDR3: CASSQAGDQPQHF. The CDR3 bases are TGTGCCAGCAGCCAGGCAGGGGATCAGCCCCAGCATTTT.

A note on this clone: At one of its ends the junction is not consistent with the germline gene, which may arise from a read error. Other DNA sequences from this sample encode an identical CDR3 as well. The chain couples TRBV9 to TRBJ1-3; D remains ambiguous. Germline CDR1 reads SGDLS; CDR2 reads YYNGEE. The CDR3 length is 15 residues. The CDR3, as DNA: TGCGCCAGCAGTGCGGGTAGGGCTGACGGAAACACCATATATTTT. Translation gives CASSAGRADGNTIYF.

This clone was recorded many times. V and J are TRBV27 and TRBJ1-5, with D hard to call. Trimming pared 0 bases from V and 4 bases from J, leaving 10 bases between. CDR3 size: 15 residues. Germline V gives CDR1 MNHEY, CDR2 SMNVEV (reference sequence). The chain's CDR3 is CASSLSNGENQPQHF. The CDR3 region has the DNA TGTGCCAGCAGTTTATCGAACGGAGAAAATCAGCCCCAGCATTTT.

This chain links TRBV3-1 (or the pseudogene TRBV3-2) with TRBJ1-1; D is possibly TRBD1 (6 bases). Deletions cut 3 bases from V and 0 bases from J, with 17 bases between. Per germline, CDR1 LGHDT and CDR2 YNNKEL (reference sequence). The length of the CDR3 is 17 residues. The DNA of the CDR3 is TGTGCCAGCAGCCAGGTACAGGGAAACTTCATGAACACTGAAGCTTTCTTT. It encodes CASSQVQGNFMNTEAFF.

CDR3 in amino acids: CASSEGTGTTGNTIYF. The CDR3 DNA follows: TGTGCCAGCAGTGAAGGTACTGGTACTACTGGAAACACCATATATTTT. This rearrangement joins TRBV6-1 to TRBJ1-3, with unresolved D. The CDR3 is 16 residues long. Trimming left V 1 base short and J 2 bases short, with 12 bases between. Germline CDR1 is MNHNS and CDR2 is SASEGT.

The rearrangement uses TRBV13 and TRBJ1-2, with 10 bases identical to TRBD1. Germline V gene data show CDR1 as PRHDT and CDR2 as FYEKMQ (reference sequence). Trimming removed 8 bases from V and 3 bases from J; junction bases left unmatched: 0. This CDR3 has 12 amino acids. CDR3 protein: CASGTGDYGYTF. In DNA form, the CDR3 reads TGTGCCAGCGGGACAGGGGACTATGGCTACACCTTC.

The V and J genes are TRBV7-7 and TRBJ2-1, with TRBD1 matching 9 bases. With 4 bases clipped from V and 1 base from J, the junction kept 2 bases outside the gene matches. The CDR3 is 15 amino acids. Germline lookup yields CDR1 SSHAT and CDR2 FNYEAQ (reference sequence). CDR3 protein: CASSSDRGSYNEQFF. The CDR3 DNA reads TGTGCCAGCAGCTCAGACAGGGGGTCCTACAATGAGCAGTTCTTC. Supplemented by reference TRBV7-7 and TRBJ2-1, the full variable domain reads GAGVSQSPRYKVTKRGQDVTLRCDPISSHATLYWYQQALGQGPEFLTYFNYEAQPDKSGLPSDRFSAERPEGSISTLTIQRTEQRDSAMYRCASSSDRGSYNEQFFGPGTRLTVL.

This clone was observed a few times. The chain recombines TRBV7-2 with TRBJ1-5; D unresolved. V was pared by 4 bases and J by 2 bases, with 18 bases between. The CDR3 has 17 residues. Germline V lookup: CDR1 SGHTA, CDR2 FQGNSA. The CDR3 DNA is TGTGCCAGCAGCTCCTCAGGTAGCGGGGTTGGCAATCAGCCCCAGCATTTT. The encoded protein is CASSSSGSGVGNQPQHF.

CDR3 region: CASSTGTGASPLHF. CDR3 DNA sequence: TGCGCCAGCAGCACCGGGACAGGGGCTTCACCCCTCCACTTT. The chain has TRBV10-2 and TRBJ1-6; 10 bases are shared with TRBD1. Germline CDR1 WSHSY, CDR2 SAAADI. The trim removed 6 bases at V and 9 bases at J, leaving 5 bases unmatched. The CDR3 runs to 14 residues.

The V and J genes are TRBV9 and TRBJ2-1; a possible D gene is TRBD1 (6 bases). CDR1 and CDR2 (germline): SGDLS, YYNGEE. CDR3 length equals 17 residues. V lost 4 bases and J lost 5, with 22 bases in between. CDR3: CASSPSGQLDLHNEQFF. The DNA for the CDR3 is TGTGCCAGCAGCCCAAGCGGACAGCTAGATCTCCACAATGAGCAGTTCTTC. Supplemented by reference TRBV9 and TRBJ2-1, the full variable domain reads DSGVTQTPKHLITATGQRVTLRCSPRSGDLSVYWYQQSLDQGLQFLIQYYNGEERAKGNILERFSAQQFPDLHSELNLSSLELGDSALYFCASSPSGQLDLHNEQFFGPGTRLTVL.

This chain joins TRBV3-1 (or the pseudogene TRBV3-2) and TRBJ1-5; 10 bases fit TRBD1. CDR1 is LGHDT and CDR2 is YNNKEL in the germline V gene (reference sequence). V lost 3 bases to trimming and J lost 5 bases; unmatched junction nucleotides: 1. This CDR3 has 14 residues. CDR3 sequence reads: CASSHGTGDQPQHF. For the CDR3, the DNA is TGTGCCAGCAGCCATGGGACAGGGGATCAGCCCCAGCATTTT.

V is TRBV6-5 and J is TRBJ1-2; no firm D call. The CDR3 is 12 residues long. Germline V gene data show CDR1 as MNHEY and CDR2 as SVGAGI. Trimming took off 2 bases at V and 2 bases at J, with 3 bases between the two ends. Here the CDR3 DNA reads TGTGCCAGCAGTTACGCGAACTATGGCTACACCTTC. Translating gives CASSYANYGYTF.

This chain connects TRBV6-5 to TRBJ1-1, with 11 bases that match TRBD1. J gave up 10 bases and V 6 bases, and 7 bases lay outside the gene matches. CDR3 length: 13 residues. The V gene's germline CDR1 is MNHEY and CDR2 SVGAGI. In DNA form, the CDR3 reads TGTGCCAGCAGAATCGGACAGGGGGCCAGAGCTTTCTTT. It encodes CASRIGQGARAFF.

The chain is built from TRBV5-1 and TRBJ2-1; 9 nucleotides agree with TRBD2. The trim removed 0 bases at V and 6 bases at J, leaving 4 bases unmatched. Per germline, CDR1 SGHRS and CDR2 YFSETQ. CDR3 size: 15 residues. CDR3 region: CASSLAAGGFNEQFF. CDR3 DNA: TGCGCCAGCAGCTTGGCAGCGGGAGGTTTCAATGAGCAGTTCTTC.

V gene TRBV13 combines with J gene TRBJ2-7; D is possibly TRBD1 (5 bases). V shed 5 bases and J shed 0 bases, with 11 bases lying between them. The CDR3 is 14 residues long. Per the germline V gene, CDR1 is PRHDT and CDR2 is FYEKMQ (reference sequence). CDR3 DNA: TGTGCCAGCAGCCCGCAGGGTATCTCCTACGAGCAGTACTTC. Protein: CASSPQGISYEQYF.

This clone was observed a few times. The chain employs TRBV5-4 and TRBJ2-2; 12 positions match TRBD2. The CDR3 spans 16 residues. Trimming cost V 1 base and J 5 bases; bases outside gene matches: 3. Germline V gene data show CDR1 as SGHNT and CDR2 as YYREEE (reference sequence). This CDR3 is CASSLTGTSGTGELFF. The CDR3 nucleotides are TGTGCCAGCAGCTTGACTGGGACTAGCGGGACCGGGGAGCTGTTTTTT. The whole variable domain, remainder taken from reference TRBV5-4 and TRBJ2-2, is ETGVTQSPTHLIKTRGQQVTLRCSSQSGHNTVSWYQQALGQGPQFIFQYYREEENGRGNFPPRFSGLQFPNYSSELNVNALELDDSALYLCASSLTGTSGTGELFFGEGSRLTVL.

This rearrangement joins TRBV7-2 to TRBJ2-7; TRBD2 aligns across 11 bases. V trimming: 0 bases; J trimming: 5 bases; junction bases outside the gene matches: 9. Germline V gives CDR1 SGHTA, CDR2 FQGNSA. The CDR3 runs 17 residues. The CDR3 sequence: CASSLAGLAGGRNEQYF. CDR3 DNA: TGTGCCAGCAGCTTAGCCGGTCTAGCGGGAGGTCGGAACGAGCAGTACTTC.

The chain links TRBV3-1 (or the pseudogene TRBV3-2) to TRBJ2-1; TRBD2 is a possible D gene (6 bases). The CDR3 runs to 16 residues. Germline V gives CDR1 LGHDT, CDR2 YNNKEL (reference sequence). The ends were cut back, 0 bases at V and 2 bases at J, with 11 bases in the middle. CDR3 loop: CASSQDTGGPYNEQFF. The CDR3 nucleotides are TGTGCCAGCAGCCAAGATACCGGGGGTCCCTACAATGAGCAGTTCTTC.

The V call is TRBV28, the J call TRBJ2-7, with D possibly matching TRBD1 (5 bases). V was pared by 2 bases and J by 2 bases, with 10 bases between. The V gene's germline CDR1 is MDHEN and CDR2 SYDVKM. This CDR3 is built from 14 residues. CDR3 nucleotide sequence: TGTGCCAGCAGTTTAACCGAAGGGGCCTACGAGCAGTACTTC. Translated: CASSLTEGAYEQYF.

The chain is built from TRBV6-2 or TRBV6-3 and TRBJ2-1, with 12 positions matching TRBD2. Looked up from germline, CDR1 is MNHEY and CDR2 is SVGEGT. Unmatched junction bases numbered 20, after V lost 4 bases and J lost 10 bases. The CDR3 contains 19 residues. CDR3 residues: CASSSRTPTRTSGNREQFF. Here the CDR3 DNA reads TGTGCCAGCAGTTCGCGGACACCCACCAGGACTAGCGGGAATAGAGAGCAGTTCTTC.

The chain carries TRBV6-7 and TRBJ2-2; 10 bases map to TRBD1. TRBV6-7 is an ORF, with its function uncertain. Unmatched junction bases numbered 12, after V lost 3 bases and J lost 8 bases. This CDR3 comprises 17 residues. CDR3 in DNA: TGTGCCAGCAGTTATTACCGGGACAGGGGTTCACGTGGGGAGCTGTTTTTT. Amino acid sequence: CASSYYRDRGSRGELFF.

The rearrangement joins TRBV2 to TRBJ2-3, with 7 positions matching TRBD2. This CDR3 is built from 15 residues. Trimming removed 10 bases from V and 8 bases from J; junction bases left unmatched: 18. Per germline, CDR1 SNHLY and CDR2 FYNNEI. Here the CDR3 reads CATGPERGLRGTQYF. The CDR3 bases are TGTGCCACAGGCCCCGAGCGGGGCCTTCGCGGTACGCAGTATTTT. Looking up the rest from reference TRBV2 and TRBJ2-3 gives the full variable domain: EPEVTQTPSHQVTQMGQEVILRCVPISNHLYFYWYRQILGQKVEFLVSFYNNEISEKSEIFDDQFSVERPDGSNFTLKIRSTKLEDSAMYFCATGPERGLRGTQYFGPGTRLTVL.

V usage is TRBV6-5 and J usage is TRBJ1-1, with D unresolved. The CDR3 has 14 residues. V dropped 6 bases and J dropped 0 bases, with 11 bases sitting between them. Per the germline V gene, CDR1 is MNHEY and CDR2 is SVGAGI. The CDR3 DNA follows: TGTGCCAGCAGGAACTACCTCGTGAACACTGAAGCTTTCTTT. Translation gives CASRNYLVNTEAFF.

The chain uses TRBV5-1 and TRBJ2-7; 7 nucleotides match TRBD1. The CDR3 is made up of 12 amino acids. The junction had 0 bases not matched to a gene; V was cut back by 1 base and J by 5 bases. Germline V gene sequence: CDR1 SGHRS, CDR2 YFSETQ. For the CDR3, the DNA is TGCGCCAGCAGCTTGACAGGGGACGAGCAGTACTTC. This encodes CASSLTGDEQYF.

This clone was observed a handful of times. This chain links TRBV2 with TRBJ2-7, with TRBD1 as a possible D gene (6 bases). CDR3 length equals 13 residues. V gave up 5 bases and J gave up 0 bases, with 8 bases separating them. Germline values: CDR1 SNHLY, CDR2 FYNNEI. This CDR3 reads CASSRDTSYEQYF. The CDR3 DNA reads TGTGCCAGCAGTAGGGACACCTCCTACGAGCAGTACTTC. Variable domain in full (rest from reference TRBV2 and TRBJ2-7): EPEVTQTPSHQVTQMGQEVILRCVPISNHLYFYWYRQILGQKVEFLVSFYNNEISEKSEIFDDQFSVERPDGSNFTLKIRSTKLEDSAMYFCASSRDTSYEQYFGPGTRLTVT.

The chain uses TRBV3-1 (or the pseudogene TRBV3-2) and TRBJ1-2; D is possibly TRBD1 (5 bases). Trimming shortened V by 3 bases and J by 8 bases, and 16 bases separated the two germline ends. The length of the CDR3 is 14 residues. CDR1 is LGHDT and CDR2 is YNNKEL in the germline V gene (reference sequence). CDR3 sequence: CASSQGLRERGYTF. Here the CDR3 DNA reads TGTGCCAGCAGCCAGGGGCTAAGAGAGCGAGGCTACACCTTC.

This sequence joins TRBV7-3 and TRBJ2-6; 7 bases align to TRBD1. V trimming: 5 bases; J trimming: 2 bases; junction bases outside the gene matches: 3. Per germline, CDR1 SGHTA and CDR2 FQGTGA. CDR3 length: 15 amino acids. CDR3 DNA sequence: TGTGCCAGCAGCCTAGACAGGGCTGGGGCCAACGTCCTGACTTTC. Protein sequence: CASSLDRAGANVLTF.